This record concerns one TCR beta chain sequence. Its antigen remains unidentified. The sample originates from a study of beta chain features in type 1 diabetes. General study findings and limits: Type 1 diabetes patients showed a moderate but significant shortening of TCRB CDR3s in all four CD4+ subsets.

Expressed TCRB transcripts got sequenced, as all isolated RNA was reverse transcribed. TCRdb keeps only in-frame clones here, not all; method: immunoSEQ multiplex PCR. The sample includes fewer than 350,000 clones, approximately 16% of them seen just once. The V end was cut by 5 bases, the J end by 2 bases, with 16 bases between. Germline loops: CDR1 SGHAT, CDR2 FQNNGV. The CDR3 spans 15 residues. Source material: naive CD4+ T cells from blood. This chain uses TRBV11-2 with TRBJ2-7; D perhaps matches TRBD2 (6 bases). This receptor was taken from a man between 18 and 35 years old with type 1 diabetes. The CDR3 sequence: CASSLARGGPYEQYF. DNA of the CDR3: TGTGCCAGCAGCCTCGCTCGGGGAGGCCCCTACGAGCAGTACTTC.